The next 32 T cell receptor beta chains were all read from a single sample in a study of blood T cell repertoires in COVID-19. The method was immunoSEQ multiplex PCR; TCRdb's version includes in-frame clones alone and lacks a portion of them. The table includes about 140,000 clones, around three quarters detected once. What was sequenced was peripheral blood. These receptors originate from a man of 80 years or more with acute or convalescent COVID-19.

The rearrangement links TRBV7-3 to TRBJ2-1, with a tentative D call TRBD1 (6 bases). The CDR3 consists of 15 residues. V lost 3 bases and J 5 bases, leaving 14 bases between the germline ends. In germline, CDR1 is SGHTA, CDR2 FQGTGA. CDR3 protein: CASSLVGTLNNEQFF. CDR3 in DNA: TGTGCCAGCAGCTTGGTTGGGACACTAAACAATGAGCAGTTCTTC.

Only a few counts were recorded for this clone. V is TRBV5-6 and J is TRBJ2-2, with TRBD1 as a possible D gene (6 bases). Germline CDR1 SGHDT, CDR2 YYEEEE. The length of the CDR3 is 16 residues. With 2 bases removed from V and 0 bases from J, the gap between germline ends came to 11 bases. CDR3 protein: CASSFLRTANTGELFF. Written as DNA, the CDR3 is TGTGCCAGCAGCTTCCTCCGGACAGCGAACACCGGGGAGCTGTTTTTT.

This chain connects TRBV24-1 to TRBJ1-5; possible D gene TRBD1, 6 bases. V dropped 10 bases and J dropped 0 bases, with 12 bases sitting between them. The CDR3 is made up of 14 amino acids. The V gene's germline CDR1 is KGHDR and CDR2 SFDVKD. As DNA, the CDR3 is TGTGCCACTGGGACACCTTATAGCAATCAGCCCCAGCATTTT. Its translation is CATGTPYSNQPQHF.

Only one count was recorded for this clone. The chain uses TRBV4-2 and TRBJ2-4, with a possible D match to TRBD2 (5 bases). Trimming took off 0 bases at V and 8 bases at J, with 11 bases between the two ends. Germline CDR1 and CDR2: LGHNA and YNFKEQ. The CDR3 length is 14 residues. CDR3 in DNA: TGTGCCAGCAGCCAAGACCGGGGATCGGACATTCAGTACTTC. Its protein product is CASSQDRGSDIQYF.

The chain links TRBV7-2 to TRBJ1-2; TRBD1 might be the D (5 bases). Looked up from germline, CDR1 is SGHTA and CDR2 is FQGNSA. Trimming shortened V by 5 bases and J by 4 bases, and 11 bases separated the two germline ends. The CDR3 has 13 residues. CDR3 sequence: CASSQDRLYGYTF. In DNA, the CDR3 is TGTGCCAGCAGCCAAGACAGACTCTATGGCTACACCTTC.

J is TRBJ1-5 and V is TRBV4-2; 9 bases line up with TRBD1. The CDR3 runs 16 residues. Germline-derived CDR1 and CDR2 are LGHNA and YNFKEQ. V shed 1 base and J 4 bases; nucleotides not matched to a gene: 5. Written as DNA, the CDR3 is TGTGCCAGCAGCCAAGGTCCTGACAGGGGGAATCAGCCCCAGCATTTT. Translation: CASSQGPDRGNQPQHF.

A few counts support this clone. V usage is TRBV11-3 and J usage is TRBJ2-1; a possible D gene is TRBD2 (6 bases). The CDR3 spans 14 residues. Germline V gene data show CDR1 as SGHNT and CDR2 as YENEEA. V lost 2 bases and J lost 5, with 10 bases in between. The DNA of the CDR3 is TGTGCCAGCAGCTTACACCGGGGGAACAATGAGCAGTTCTTC. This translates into CASSLHRGNNEQFF.

For the CDR3, the DNA is TGCAGCGTGGGACAGGGGGCGGCTGGGGCCAACGTCCTGACTTTC. Translated, it gives CSVGQGAAGANVLTF. This chain connects TRBV29-1 to TRBJ2-6; the match to TRBD1 covers 12 bases. After removal of 6 bases from V and 2 bases from J, the junction contained 2 bases not matched to a gene. Per germline, CDR1 SQVTM and CDR2 ANQGSEA. The CDR3 runs to 15 residues.

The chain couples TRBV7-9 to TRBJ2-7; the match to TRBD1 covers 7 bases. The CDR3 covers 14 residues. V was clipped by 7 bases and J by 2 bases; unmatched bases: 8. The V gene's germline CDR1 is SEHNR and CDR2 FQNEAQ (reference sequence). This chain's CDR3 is CASTSRDRPYEQYF. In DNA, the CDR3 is TGTGCCAGCACCTCCCGGGACAGACCCTACGAGCAGTACTTC.

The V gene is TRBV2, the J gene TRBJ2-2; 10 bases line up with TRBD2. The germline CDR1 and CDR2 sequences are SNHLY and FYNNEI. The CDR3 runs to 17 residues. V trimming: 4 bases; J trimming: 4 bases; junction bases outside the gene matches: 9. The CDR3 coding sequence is TGTGCCAGCAGTGGAAACCTAGCGGGGGCCTTCACCGGGGAGCTGTTTTTT. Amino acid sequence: CASSGNLAGAFTGELFF.

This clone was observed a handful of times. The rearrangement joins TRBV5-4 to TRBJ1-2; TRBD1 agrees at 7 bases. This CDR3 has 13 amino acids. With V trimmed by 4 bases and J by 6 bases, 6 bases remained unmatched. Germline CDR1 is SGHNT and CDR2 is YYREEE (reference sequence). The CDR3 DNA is TGTGCCAGCAGCCTATGGACAGGCGATGGCTACACCTTC. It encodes CASSLWTGDGYTF.

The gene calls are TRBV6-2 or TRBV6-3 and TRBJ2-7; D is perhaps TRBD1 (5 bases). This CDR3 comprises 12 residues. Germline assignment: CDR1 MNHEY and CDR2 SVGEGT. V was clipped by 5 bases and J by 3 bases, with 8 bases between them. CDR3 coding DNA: TGTGCCAGCAGTATTCAGGGCTACGAGCAGTACTTC. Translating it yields CASSIQGYEQYF.

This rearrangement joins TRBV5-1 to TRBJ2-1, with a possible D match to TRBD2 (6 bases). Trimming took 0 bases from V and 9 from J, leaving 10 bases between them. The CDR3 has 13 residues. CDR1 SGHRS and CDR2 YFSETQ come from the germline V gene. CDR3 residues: CASSLAAGGEQFF. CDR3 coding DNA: TGCGCCAGCAGCTTGGCAGCCGGGGGTGAGCAGTTCTTC.

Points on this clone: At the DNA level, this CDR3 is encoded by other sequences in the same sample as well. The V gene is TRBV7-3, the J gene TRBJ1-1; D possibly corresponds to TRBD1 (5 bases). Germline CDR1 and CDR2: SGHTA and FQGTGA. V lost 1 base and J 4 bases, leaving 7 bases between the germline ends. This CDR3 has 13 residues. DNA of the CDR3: TGTGCCAGCAGCTTAAACGGGGGCACTGAAGCTTTCTTT. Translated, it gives CASSLNGGTEAFF.

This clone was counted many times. The CDR3, as DNA: TGCGCCAGCAGCTTGGTTGGGGGGAAAGAGACCCAGTACTTC. The encoded protein is CASSLVGGKETQYF. The chain couples TRBV5-1 to TRBJ2-5; weak D call: TRBD2 (6 bases). Trimming took 0 bases from V and 3 from J, leaving 9 bases between them. The CDR3 has 14 amino acids. From germline, CDR1 is SGHRS and CDR2 YFSETQ.

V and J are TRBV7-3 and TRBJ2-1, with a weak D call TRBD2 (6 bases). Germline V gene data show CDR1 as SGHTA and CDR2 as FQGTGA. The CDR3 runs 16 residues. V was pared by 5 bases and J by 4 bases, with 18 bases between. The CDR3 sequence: CASSPPAVGTYNEQFF. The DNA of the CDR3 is TGTGCCAGCAGCCCCCCGGCTGTGGGGACTTACAATGAGCAGTTCTTC.

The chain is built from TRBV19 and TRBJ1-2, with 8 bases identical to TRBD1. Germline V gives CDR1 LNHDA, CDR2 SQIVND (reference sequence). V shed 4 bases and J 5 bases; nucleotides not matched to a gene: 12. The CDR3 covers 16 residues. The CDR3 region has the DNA TGTGCCAGTAGTAACGGACAGGGAAGAGCTCCATATGGCTACACCTTC. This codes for CASSNGQGRAPYGYTF.

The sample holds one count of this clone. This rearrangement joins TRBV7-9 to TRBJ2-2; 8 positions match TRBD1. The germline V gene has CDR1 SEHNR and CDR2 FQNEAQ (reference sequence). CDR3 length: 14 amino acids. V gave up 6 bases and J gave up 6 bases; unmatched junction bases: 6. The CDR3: CASSSGTGSGELFF. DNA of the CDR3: TGTGCCAGCAGTTCCGGGACAGGCTCCGGGGAGCTGTTTTTT.

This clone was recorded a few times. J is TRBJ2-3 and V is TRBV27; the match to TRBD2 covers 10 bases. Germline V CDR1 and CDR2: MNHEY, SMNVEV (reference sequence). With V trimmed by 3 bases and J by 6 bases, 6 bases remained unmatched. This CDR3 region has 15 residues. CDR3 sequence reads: CASSLERGGRDTQYF. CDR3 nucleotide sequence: TGTGCCAGCAGTTTGGAGCGGGGGGGCAGGGATACGCAGTATTTT.

CDR3 loop: CASRQGVGQPQHF. The CDR3 nucleotides read TGTGCCAGCAGACAGGGGGTAGGTCAGCCCCAGCATTTT. The chain couples TRBV2 to TRBJ1-5; TRBD1 matches at 8 bases. With V trimmed by 6 bases and J by 6 bases, 4 bases remained unmatched. Germline assignment: CDR1 SNHLY and CDR2 FYNNEI. This CDR3 is built from 13 residues.

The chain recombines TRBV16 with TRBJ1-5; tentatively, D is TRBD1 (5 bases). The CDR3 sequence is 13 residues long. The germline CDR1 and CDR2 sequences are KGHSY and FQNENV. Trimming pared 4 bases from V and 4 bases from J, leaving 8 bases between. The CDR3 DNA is TGTGCCAGCAGCCTTCCAGGGAATCAGCCCCAGCATTTT. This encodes CASSLPGNQPQHF. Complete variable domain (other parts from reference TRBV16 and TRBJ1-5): GEEVAQTPKHLVRGEGQKAKLYCAPIKGHSYVFWYQQVLKNEFKFLISFQNENVFDETGMPKERFSAKCLPNSPCSLEIQATKLEDSAVYFCASSLPGNQPQHFGDGTRLSIL.

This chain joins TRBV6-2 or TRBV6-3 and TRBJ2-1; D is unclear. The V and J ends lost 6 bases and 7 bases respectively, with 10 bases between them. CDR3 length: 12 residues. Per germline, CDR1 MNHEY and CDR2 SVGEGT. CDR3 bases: TGTGCCAGCAGCCCGGGCCGGAATGAGCAGTTCTTC. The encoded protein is CASSPGRNEQFF.

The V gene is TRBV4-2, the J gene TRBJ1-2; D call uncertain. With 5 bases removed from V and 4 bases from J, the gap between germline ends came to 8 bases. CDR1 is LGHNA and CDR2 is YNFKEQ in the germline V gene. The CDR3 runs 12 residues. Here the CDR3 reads CASSALSYGYTF. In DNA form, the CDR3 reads TGTGCCAGCAGCGCGCTCTCCTATGGCTACACCTTC.

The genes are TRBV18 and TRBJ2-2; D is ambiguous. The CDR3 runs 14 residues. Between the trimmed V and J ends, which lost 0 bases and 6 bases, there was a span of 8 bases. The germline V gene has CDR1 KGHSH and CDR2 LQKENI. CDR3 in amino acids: CASSPPSGPGELFF. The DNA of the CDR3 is TGTGCCAGCTCACCACCGTCCGGTCCCGGGGAGCTGTTTTTT.

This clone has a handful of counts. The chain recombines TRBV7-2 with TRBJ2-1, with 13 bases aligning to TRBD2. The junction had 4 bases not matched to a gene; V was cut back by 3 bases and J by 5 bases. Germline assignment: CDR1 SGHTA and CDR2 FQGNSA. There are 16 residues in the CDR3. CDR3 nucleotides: TGTGCCAGCAGCTTGACTAGCGGGGGGTATGACAATGAGCAGTTCTTC. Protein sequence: CASSLTSGGYDNEQFF.

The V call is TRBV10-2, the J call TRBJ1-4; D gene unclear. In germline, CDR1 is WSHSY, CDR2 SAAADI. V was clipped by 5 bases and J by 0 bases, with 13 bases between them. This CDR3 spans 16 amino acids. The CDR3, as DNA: TGCGCCAGCAGTATGCAGGCCCCAGCAACTAATGAAAAACTGTTTTTT. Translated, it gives CASSMQAPATNEKLFF.

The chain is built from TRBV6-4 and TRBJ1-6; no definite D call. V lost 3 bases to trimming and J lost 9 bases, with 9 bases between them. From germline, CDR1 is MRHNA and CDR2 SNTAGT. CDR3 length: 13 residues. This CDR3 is CASSDYLSSPLHF. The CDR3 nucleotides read TGTGCCAGCAGTGATTACCTATCTTCACCCCTCCACTTT.

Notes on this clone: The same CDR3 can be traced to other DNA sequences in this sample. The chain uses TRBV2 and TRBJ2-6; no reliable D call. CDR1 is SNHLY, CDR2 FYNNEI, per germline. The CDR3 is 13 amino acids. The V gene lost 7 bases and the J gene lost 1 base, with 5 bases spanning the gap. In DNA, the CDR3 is TGTGCCAGCACAGGATCTGGGGCCAACGTCCTGACTTTC. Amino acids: CASTGSGANVLTF.

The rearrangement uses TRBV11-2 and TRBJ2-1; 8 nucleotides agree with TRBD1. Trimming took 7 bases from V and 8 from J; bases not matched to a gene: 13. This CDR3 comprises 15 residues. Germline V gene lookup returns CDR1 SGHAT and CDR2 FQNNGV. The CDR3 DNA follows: TGTGCCAGCACCCGGACAGGGTATAATTCCCATGAGCAGTTCTTC. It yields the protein CASTRTGYNSHEQFF.

CDR3 sequence reads: CASSQDLGGEDENTEAFF. The CDR3 DNA reads TGTGCCAGCAGCCAAGATTTGGGGGGGGAGGATGAAAACACTGAAGCTTTCTTT. This sequence joins TRBV3-1 (or the pseudogene TRBV3-2) and TRBJ1-1; tentatively, D is TRBD1 (5 bases). Trimming left V 0 bases short and J 2 bases short, with 19 bases between. The CDR3 is made up of 18 amino acids. The germline CDR1 and CDR2 sequences are LGHDT and YNNKEL (reference sequence).

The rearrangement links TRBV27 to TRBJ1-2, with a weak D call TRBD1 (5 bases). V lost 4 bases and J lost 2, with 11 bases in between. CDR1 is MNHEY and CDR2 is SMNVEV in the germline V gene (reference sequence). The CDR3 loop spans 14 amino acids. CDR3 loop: CASSSQGSNYGYTF. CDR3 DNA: TGTGCCAGCAGTTCCCAGGGTTCGAACTATGGCTACACCTTC.

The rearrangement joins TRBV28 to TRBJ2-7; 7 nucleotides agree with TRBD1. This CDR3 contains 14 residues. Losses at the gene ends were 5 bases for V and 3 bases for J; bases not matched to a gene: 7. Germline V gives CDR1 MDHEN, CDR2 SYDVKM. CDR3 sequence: CASSVERGLYEQYF. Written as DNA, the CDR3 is TGTGCCAGCAGTGTCGAGAGGGGGCTCTACGAGCAGTACTTC. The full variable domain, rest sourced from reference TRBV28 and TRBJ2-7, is DVKVTQSSRYLVKRTGEKVFLECVQDMDHENMFWYRQDPGLGLRLIYFSYDVKMKEKGDIPEGYSVSREKKERFSLILESASTNQTSMYLCASSVERGLYEQYFGPGTRLTVT.